The clone carrying this T cell receptor beta chain was detected many times. The antigen remains unidentified. The germline CDR1 and CDR2 sequences are MNHNS and SASEGT. There are 15 residues in the CDR3. J gave up 2 bases and V 7 bases, and 7 bases lay outside the gene matches. The sample is drawn from a study of regulatory T cells in long-lasting Graves disease. Overall study: Graves' cases, newly diagnosed, had used antithyroid drugs under 3 months. Study observations and caveats: Sample size was small, which may have lowered accuracy. Between persistent patients, 2,500 to 3,500 public clonotypes were shared, exceeding the 900 to 1,000 shared between new patients.

Arm-PCR of CDR3 regions and iRepertoire HTBI primers were used to build TCR beta libraries. TCRdb reprocessed the multiplex PCR reads with MiXCR, giving one entry per CDR3 protein. The data hold about 540,000 distinct CDR3 sequences, with around an eighth observed a single time. As to time point: newly diagnosed GD, antithyroid drugs for less than 3 months. From PBMCs, RNA was extracted and then used to make the TCR library. A further study also used this sample, focusing on T cells in Graves' hyperthyroidism and ophthalmopathy. That report notes: Blood also held most thyroid clonotypes expanded beyond 0.001.

The sample was peripheral blood mononuclear cells (PBMCs), taken at new diagnosis, from a patient treated with antithyroid drugs. The sequence was collected from a man aged 25-40 years with Graves disease. The chain combines TRBV6-1 with TRBJ2-7, with 11 positions matching TRBD1. The CDR3 DNA follows: TGTGCCAGCATCCTTTCGGGACAGGGGGCCTACGAGCAGTACTTC. This translates into CASILSGQGAYEQYF.